This TCR beta chain is drawn from a study of T cell responses to AZD1222 COVID-19 vaccine. The CDR3 spans 15 residues. V was trimmed by 1 base and J by 6 bases, leaving 16 bases between them. CDR1 and CDR2 (germline): MGHRA, YSYEKL. The table came from immunoSEQ multiplex PCR; TCRdb's copy has only in-frame clones and leaves some out. The repertoire holds some 81,000 clones, about 86% seen once, with 5.6% in the top ten. Study outcomes and limitations: The donor cohort was predominantly white British with a female majority, and clonal diversity may have been underestimated.

Concerning this clone itself: The antigen is undetermined.

The chain is built from TRBV4-1 and TRBJ2-7; D gene unclear. The sequenced sample was peripheral blood, obtained 28 days after the second AZD1222 dose. The receptor was derived from an adult who received the AZD1222 COVID-19 vaccine. For the CDR3, the DNA is TGCGCCAGCAGCCAAGTCCTCCTGGCTTCGGGCGAGCAGTACTTC. Its protein product is CASSQVLLASGEQYF.